This T cell receptor (beta chain) appears in the sequencing data of a study of T cells in Graves' hyperthyroidism and ophthalmopathy. This clonotype appeared a few times. The TCR beta CDR3 regions underwent amplification using RNA transcripts as the source. The study used the HTBI primer set for a first-round RT-PCR of the TCR CDR3. From the multiplex PCR reads, TCRdb called clonotypes with MiXCR, one entry per CDR3 protein. The data show fewer than 850,000 distinct CDR3 sequences, around 16% seen once. V gave up 4 bases and J gave up 5 bases; unmatched junction bases: 8. Germline loops: CDR1 SEHNR, CDR2 FQNEAQ (reference sequence). This CDR3 contains 17 residues. If no ophthalmopathy progression occurred within 18 months, Graves' hyperthyroidism was stable.

The sample taken for sequencing was blood. The chain joins TRBV7-9 to TRBJ2-7; 16 positions match TRBD2. The sequence was collected from a middle-aged man with Graves' hyperthyroidism. The chain's CDR3 is CASSSGLAGGPTHEQYF. The CDR3 nucleotides are TGTGCCAGCAGCTCGGGACTAGCGGGAGGGCCCACCCACGAGCAGTACTTC.